The rows below give T cell receptor beta chains drawn from one sample of a study of T cell responses to AZD1222 COVID-19 vaccine. Measured with immunoSEQ multiplex PCR; TCRdb has only the in-frame clones, and not every one. The sample has 90,000 to 120,000 clones, 70% to 90% seen once. This specimen was peripheral blood, taken on day 0 of AZD1222 vaccination. The receptors shown here come from an adult in good health. Both conserved end residues are part of each CDR3. D genes are given only for firm matches. The listing skips clone size in some rows; elsewhere it reads once, few, many or a size class.

>TRBJ2-7|NA|TRBV12-5|NA
CASGLVYSEQYF
TGTGCTAGTGGTTTGGTTTACAGCGAGCAGTACTTC
>TRBJ1-2|NA|TRBV3-1/TRBV3-2|NA
CASSQGLGGANYGYTF
TGTGCCAGCAGCCAGGGGCTTGGGGGGGCTAACTATGGCTACACCTTC
>TRBJ1-4|NA|TRBV28|NA
CASNLWGRKLFF
TGTGCCAGCAATCTCTGGGGGCGAAAACTGTTTTTT
>TRBJ1-6|NA|TRBV30|TRBD1
CASWTGEIAYNSPLHF
TGTGCCTCATGGACAGGGGAAATCGCCTATAATTCACCCCTCCACTTT
>TRBJ1-1|NA|TRBV19|TRBD1
CASSTWGQGDTEAFF
TGTGCCAGTAGTACCTGGGGACAGGGGGACACTGAAGCTTTCTTT
>TRBJ1-2|NA|TRBV28|NA
CASGGGTLVNTF
TGTGCCAGCGGGGGTGGTACCCTCGTGAACACCTTC
>TRBJ1-1|NA|TRBV7-9|NA
CASSTVEAFF
TGTGCCAGCAGCACAGTTGAAGCTTTCTTT
>TRBJ2-1|NA|TRBV24-1|NA
CATSDNIGPSNEQFF
TGTGCCACCAGTGATAATATAGGGCCAAGCAATGAGCAGTTCTTC
>TRBJ2-7|NA|TRBV28|NA
CASNRPGGGYEQYF
TGTGCCAGCAACCGCCCAGGAGGGGGATACGAGCAGTACTTC
>TRBJ2-7|NA|TRBV7-9|TRBD1
CASSSGTGRWEQYF
TGTGCCAGCAGCTCCGGGACAGGGAGGTGGGAGCAGTACTTC
>TRBJ2-5|NA|TRBV27|NA
CASSLSTPPGRQETQYF
TGTGCCAGCAGTTTATCCACCCCGCCAGGGCGCCAAGAGACCCAGTACTTC
>TRBJ1-6|NA|TRBV7-2|TRBD1
CASSTRQGFHNSPLHF
TGTGCCAGCAGCACCAGACAGGGGTTCCATAATTCACCCCTCCACTTT
>TRBJ1-2|NA|TRBV4-2|NA
CASSQAVGQGGNYGYTF
TGTGCCAGCAGCCAAGCGGTGGGGCAGGGAGGAAACTATGGCTACACCTTC
>TRBJ1-3|once|TRBV7-7|NA
CASSRGPTEGTIYF
TGTGCTAGCAGCCGGGGGCCGACCGAAGGCACCATATATTTT
>TRBJ1-5|NA|TRBV28|NA
CASMGGAAGNQPQHF
TGTGCCAGCATGGGGGGGGCTGCGGGCAATCAGCCCCAGCATTTT
>TRBJ1-2|NA|TRBV11-2|TRBD1
CASSQDRGGGYTF
TGTGCCAGCAGCCAGGACAGGGGAGGCGGCTACACCTTC
>TRBJ2-7|NA|TRBV28|NA
CASSLRQGTYEQYF
TGTGCCAGCAGTTTACGGCAGGGTACTTACGAGCAGTACTTC
>TRBJ1-5|once|TRBV28|NA
CASSLGLQPQHF
TGTGCCAGCAGTCTCGGGCTTCAGCCCCAGCATTTT
>TRBJ1-5|NA|TRBV30|NA
CAWTRQGNQPQHF
TGTGCCTGGACCCGACAGGGCAATCAGCCCCAGCATTTT
>TRBJ2-5|once|TRBV9|NA
CASSSRVSETQYF
TGTGCCAGCAGCAGCAGGGTTTCAGAGACCCAGTACTTC
>TRBJ2-5|NA|TRBV19|NA
CASSIGRETQYF
TGTGCCAGTAGTATAGGGAGAGAGACCCAGTACTTC
>TRBJ2-3|NA|TRBV19|TRBD1
CASRVGQGATDTQYF
TGTGCCAGTAGGGTTGGACAGGGGGCAACAGATACGCAGTATTTT
>TRBJ2-1|once|TRBV3-1/TRBV3-2|NA
CASSQEGRFAGPGNEQFF
TGTGCCAGCAGCCAAGAGGGGCGTTTCGCGGGGCCGGGGAATGAGCAGTTCTTC
>TRBJ1-1|NA|TRBV18|TRBD1
CASSPTIPGQSPEAFF
TGTGCCAGCTCACCGACAATCCCGGGACAGAGCCCTGAAGCTTTCTTT
>TRBJ1-1|NA|TRBV3-1/TRBV3-2|NA
CASSQVGRPNTEAFF
TGTGCCAGCAGCCAGGTCGGACGCCCGAACACTGAAGCTTTCTTT
>TRBJ2-7|NA|TRBV2|NA
CASSDDLGGGEQYF
TGTGCCAGCAGTGATGATCTGGGGGGCGGCGAGCAGTACTTC
>TRBJ1-2|NA|TRBV3-1/TRBV3-2|TRBD1
CASSLFPRTGGAGDGYTF
TGTGCCAGCAGCCTTTTCCCTCGGACAGGGGGCGCCGGTGATGGCTACACCTTC
>TRBJ2-7|once|TRBV7-8|NA
CASSLSTGSYEQYF
TGTGCCAGCAGCTTATCGACAGGATCCTACGAGCAGTACTTC
>TRBJ2-2|NA|TRBV7-9|NA
CASTKGRELFF
TGTGCCAGCACCAAGGGAAGGGAGCTGTTTTTT
>TRBJ1-5|NA|TRBV25-1|NA
CASSESGQGKNQPQHF
TGTGCCAGCAGTGAATCCGGGCAGGGGAAAAATCAGCCCCAGCATTTT
>TRBJ1-6|NA|TRBV19|NA
CASNHLQGTNSPLHF
TGTGCCAGCAACCACCTACAGGGTACTAATTCACCCCTCCACTTT
>TRBJ1-1|NA|TRBV7-3|NA
CASSLTRDTEAFF
TGTGCCAGCAGCTTAACGCGGGACACTGAAGCTTTCTTT
>TRBJ1-2|NA|TRBV10-3|TRBD1
CAISESHYRGNYGYTF
TGTGCCATCAGTGAGAGTCACTACAGGGGTAACTATGGCTACACCTTC
>TRBJ2-7|NA|TRBV5-1|NA
CASSPIVGYEQYF
TGCGCCAGCAGCCCCATCGTTGGCTACGAGCAGTACTTC
>TRBJ2-2|NA|TRBV9|NA
CASSASGGELFF
TGTGCCAGCAGCGCGAGCGGCGGGGAGCTGTTTTTT
>TRBJ1-5|NA|TRBV28|NA
CASSLPYDRYQPQHF
TGTGCCAGCAGTTTACCCTATGACAGGTATCAGCCCCAGCATTTT
>TRBJ2-3|NA|TRBV7-9|NA
CASSSGVGGSTDTQYF
TGTGCCAGCAGCTCCGGGGTCGGAGGTAGCACAGATACGCAGTATTTT
>TRBJ2-3|NA|TRBV4-3|TRBD2
CASSQSLAGYWGTQYF
TGCGCCAGCAGCCAATCCTTAGCGGGATATTGGGGTACGCAGTATTTT
>TRBJ1-2|once|TRBV29-1|NA
CSGQQGRDGYTF
TGCAGCGGTCAGCAGGGGAGGGATGGCTACACCTTC
>TRBJ1-2|NA|TRBV20-1|NA
CSVPLVDGYTF
TGCAGTGTCCCGTTGGTAGATGGCTACACCTTC
>TRBJ1-2|NA|TRBV3-1/TRBV3-2|TRBD1
CASSQVRPQGAHGYTF
TGTGCCAGCAGCCAAGTTAGACCCCAGGGGGCACATGGCTACACCTTC
>TRBJ2-1|NA|TRBV6-5|TRBD2
CASYNKAGPGNEQFF
TGTGCCAGCTATAATAAAGCGGGGCCGGGGAATGAGCAGTTCTTC
>TRBJ2-7|NA|TRBV21-1|NA
CASNQRDRDEQYF
TGTGCCAGCAATCAGCGGGATCGGGACGAGCAGTACTTC
>TRBJ1-2|NA|TRBV6-6|NA
CASSYSLQGGTDGYTF
TGTGCCAGCAGTTACTCCCTACAAGGAGGGACGGATGGCTACACCTTC